Following are 19 T cell receptor beta chains from one sample sequenced in a study of cytomegalovirus exposure and HLA in healthy donors. The PCR used 60 Vbeta and 13 Jbeta primers. TCRdb's table, derived via immunoSEQ multiplex PCR, lists solely in-frame clones and lacks some. Altogether 100,000 to 150,000 clones are present, under 90% being singletons, with the ten largest covering approximately 8.8%. Sequenced sample: PBMCs. These receptors came from a female donor in good health and CMV-seropositive.

The J gene is TRBJ2-5, the V gene TRBV30; D gene unclear. Trimming removed 0 bases from V and 5 bases from J, with 4 bases in between. This CDR3 region has 11 residues. Germline V CDR1 and CDR2: GTSNPN, SVGIG (reference sequence). As DNA, the CDR3 is TGTGCCTGGAGTGTCTTGGAGACCCAGTACTTC. Its translation: CAWSVLETQYF.

The chain uses TRBV7-9 and TRBJ1-4; TRBD1 matches at 8 bases. V trimming: 0 bases; J trimming: 12 bases; junction bases outside the gene matches: 0. The CDR3 runs to 12 residues. Germline V gene sequence: CDR1 SEHNR, CDR2 FQNEAQ (reference sequence). CDR3 coding DNA: TGTGCCAGCAGCTTAGCGACAGGGGAACTGTTTTTT. It is translated as CASSLATGELFF.

This clone was detected a few times. This chain joins TRBV18 and TRBJ2-7; D is uncertain. V was trimmed by 4 bases and J by 0 bases, leaving 10 bases between them. CDR1 KGHSH and CDR2 LQKENI come from the germline V gene. This CDR3 is built from 14 residues. The CDR3 DNA reads TGTGCCAGCTCACTTAACAGTAACTCCTACGAGCAGTACTTC. Translation: CASSLNSNSYEQYF.

This chain joins TRBV2 and TRBJ1-2; D remains unclear. The germline gives CDR1 SNHLY, CDR2 FYNNEI. This CDR3 region has 15 residues. Trimming removed 5 bases from V and 5 bases from J, with 18 bases in between. The CDR3 nucleotides are TGTGCCAGCAGTCCTGCGACCCGAGGAAGATATGGCTACACCTTC. Residues: CASSPATRGRYGYTF.

This clone showed up just a few times. The same CDR3 can be traced to other DNA sequences in this sample. V gene TRBV4-1 combines with J gene TRBJ2-7; 7 nucleotides line up with TRBD1. This CDR3 comprises 15 residues. From germline, CDR1 is MGHRA and CDR2 YSYEKL. V lost 1 base to trimming and J lost 3 bases; unmatched junction nucleotides: 6. CDR3 DNA sequence: TGCGCCAGCAGCCAAGGACAGGGAGTTGTCTACGAGCAGTACTTC. As protein: CASSQGQGVVYEQYF.

This chain connects TRBV12-5 to TRBJ2-2; 7 bases match TRBD1. CDR3 length equals 16 residues. Germline assignment: CDR1 LGHNT and CDR2 FRNRAP. Trimming at V came to 2 bases and at J to 7 bases, leaving 10 bases not matched to a gene. CDR3 DNA sequence: TGTGCTAGTGGTTTGTCGCGACAGGGTAAAGTCGGGGAGCTGTTTTTT. As protein: CASGLSRQGKVGELFF. Full variable domain (missing parts from reference TRBV12-5 and TRBJ2-2): DARVTQTPRHKVTEMGQEVTMRCQPILGHNTVFWYRQTMMQGLELLAYFRNRAPLDDSGMPKDRFSAEMPDATLATLKIQPSEPRDSAVYFCASGLSRQGKVGELFFGEGSRLTVL.

The chain carries TRBV28 and TRBJ1-1; no clear D. V was trimmed by 10 bases and J by 13 bases, leaving 16 bases between them. Looked up from germline, CDR1 is MDHEN and CDR2 is SYDVKM. The CDR3 is 10 amino acids. The CDR3 coding sequence is TGTGCCACTTCCAGCGGGGTCGGTTTCTTT. This translates into CATSSGVGFF.

The table lists this clone with a count of one. This sequence joins TRBV2 and TRBJ2-3; 9 bases are shared with TRBD1. CDR3 length: 16 residues. Looked up from germline, CDR1 is SNHLY and CDR2 is FYNNEI. J was trimmed by 3 bases and V by 2 bases; bases with no gene match: 6. CDR3 bases: TGTGCCAGCAGTGAAACTATGGGACAGGGAACAGATACGCAGTATTTT. This gives the protein CASSETMGQGTDTQYF.

The chain links TRBV6-1 to TRBJ2-5, with D possibly TRBD2 on 5 matching bases. The CDR3 is made up of 14 amino acids. CDR1 is MNHNS, CDR2 SASEGT, per germline. Deletions cut 2 bases from V and 4 bases from J, with 11 bases between. This CDR3 is CASSEQSSGETQYF. The CDR3 nucleotides are TGTGCCAGCAGTGAACAGAGCAGCGGAGAGACCCAGTACTTC.

The chain uses TRBV6-5 and TRBJ2-7; D remains unclear. Germline V gives CDR1 MNHEY, CDR2 SVGAGI. V dropped 4 bases and J dropped 9 bases, with 10 bases sitting between them. CDR3 length: 11 residues. The CDR3 DNA follows: TGTGCCAGCAGTTCCACGAGGAGGCAGTACTTC. Residues: CASSSTRRQYF.

The genes are TRBV7-6 and TRBJ2-5, with D unclear. The V end was cut by 3 bases, the J end by 2 bases, with 7 bases between. CDR1 is SGHVS, CDR2 FNYEAQ, per germline. The CDR3 loop spans 13 amino acids. DNA of the CDR3: TGTGCCAGCAGCTTGGGCAGACAAGAGACCCAGTACTTC. Encoded protein: CASSLGRQETQYF.

The chain uses TRBV21-1 and TRBJ2-5; the table names TRBD1, a call not compared with the DNA. TRBV21-1 is an annotated pseudogene. This CDR3 contains 15 residues. CDR3 DNA: TGTGCCAGCAGCAAGGGTACAGCCCTTGAAGAGACCCAGTACTTC. Its protein product is CASSKGTALEETQYF.

This clone appeared a few times. V usage is TRBV6-5 and J usage is TRBJ2-6; a weak D match, TRBD1 (6 bases). V lost 6 bases to trimming and J lost 9 bases, with 15 bases between them. The CDR3 is 14 residues long. Germline CDR1 is MNHEY and CDR2 is SVGAGI. As DNA, the CDR3 is TGTGCCAGCAGCTTACAGGGTCTTGACAACGTCCTGACTTTC. Encoded protein: CASSLQGLDNVLTF.

The rearrangement joins TRBV5-5 to TRBJ2-3; 9 positions agree with TRBD1. The junction had 9 bases not matched to a gene; V was cut back by 3 bases and J by 4 bases. The CDR3 covers 16 residues. Germline V CDR1 and CDR2: SGHKS, YYEKEE (reference sequence). As DNA, the CDR3 is TGTGCCAGCAGCTCTGGGGGGACAGGGTTGCCAGATACGCAGTATTTT. This codes for CASSSGGTGLPDTQYF.

This chain joins TRBV2 and TRBJ2-5, with 8 bases fitting TRBD2. V gave up 4 bases and J gave up 0 bases; unmatched junction bases: 7. CDR1 and CDR2 from the germline V gene are SNHLY and FYNNEI. The CDR3 is 16 amino acids. This CDR3 reads CASSGQRGSHQETQYF. The CDR3 DNA is TGTGCCAGCAGTGGACAGCGGGGGTCCCACCAAGAGACCCAGTACTTC.

V gene TRBV11-3 combines with J gene TRBJ2-2, with D perhaps matching TRBD1 (6 bases). Trimming took off 3 bases at V and 2 bases at J, with 7 bases between the two ends. Germline V gives CDR1 SGHNT, CDR2 YENEEA. CDR3 length equals 14 residues. CDR3 in DNA: TGTGCCAGCAGCTTTGGGGGCAACACCGGGGAGCTGTTTTTT. Encoded protein: CASSFGGNTGELFF.

This chain uses TRBV6-5 with TRBJ2-7, with 7 positions matching TRBD1. The V gene end was trimmed by 2 bases and the J gene end by 3 bases; junction bases not matched to a gene: 4. The CDR3 runs 14 residues. CDR1 MNHEY and CDR2 SVGAGI come from the germline V gene. CDR3 residues: CASSYTDRVYEQYF. The CDR3, as DNA: TGTGCCAGCAGTTACACTGACAGGGTCTACGAGCAGTACTTC.

This chain uses TRBV5-1 with TRBJ2-1; TRBD2 aligns across 13 bases. V lost 4 bases and J lost 8; bases outside the gene matches: 6. This CDR3 has 15 amino acids. The germline V gene encodes CDR1 SGHRS and CDR2 YFSETQ. DNA of the CDR3: TGCGCCAGCAGCCAGACTAGCGGGGGGACCTATGAGCAGTTCTTC. Amino acids: CASSQTSGGTYEQFF.

The gene calls are TRBV28 and TRBJ1-5; unclear D gene. The germline V gene encodes CDR1 MDHEN and CDR2 SYDVKM. The V end was cut by 2 bases, the J end by 3 bases, with 17 bases between. The CDR3 has 17 amino acids. Here the CDR3 DNA reads TGTGCCAGCAGTTTAATTTCTTCTGGAGGAGACAATCAGCCCCAGCATTTT. This sequence encodes CASSLISSGGDNQPQHF.